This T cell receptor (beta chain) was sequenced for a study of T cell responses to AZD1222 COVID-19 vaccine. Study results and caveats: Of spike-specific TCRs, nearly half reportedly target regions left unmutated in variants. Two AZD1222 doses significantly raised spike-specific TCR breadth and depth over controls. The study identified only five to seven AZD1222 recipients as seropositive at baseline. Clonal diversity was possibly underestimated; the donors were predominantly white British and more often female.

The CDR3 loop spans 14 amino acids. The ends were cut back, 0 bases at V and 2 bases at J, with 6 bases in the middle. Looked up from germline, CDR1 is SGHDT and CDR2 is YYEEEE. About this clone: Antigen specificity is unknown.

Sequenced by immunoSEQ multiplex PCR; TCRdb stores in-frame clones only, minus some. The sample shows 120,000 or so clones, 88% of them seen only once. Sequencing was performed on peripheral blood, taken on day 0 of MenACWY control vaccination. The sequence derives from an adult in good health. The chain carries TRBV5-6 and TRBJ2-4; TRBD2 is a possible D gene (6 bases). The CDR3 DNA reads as TGTGCCAGCAGCTTGGGGGACTCCAAAAACATTCAGTACTTC. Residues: CASSLGDSKNIQYF.